The 26 T cell receptor beta chains below all came from one sample that was sequenced in a study of T cells in localized non-small cell lung cancer. Sequenced by immunoSEQ multiplex PCR; TCRdb stores in-frame clones only, minus some. Of approximately 76,000 clones listed, 70% to 90% are singletons. The sequenced sample was peripheral blood, obtained before any cancer treatment. These receptors were taken from a female donor over 55 with stage I lung adenocarcinoma.

The chain employs TRBV29-1 and TRBJ1-2; weak D call: TRBD1 (6 bases). V lost 4 bases, J lost 4 bases, and 10 bases lay in between. Germline assignment: CDR1 SQVTM and CDR2 ANQGSEA. The CDR3 runs 12 residues. In DNA form, the CDR3 reads TGCAGCGTTGTACAGGGACGCTATGGCTACACCTTC. This translates into CSVVQGRYGYTF.

This rearrangement joins TRBV6-1 to TRBJ2-7, with D possibly matching TRBD1 (5 bases). V shed 6 bases and J shed 4 bases, with 10 bases lying between them. Germline V gives CDR1 MNHNS, CDR2 SASEGT. The CDR3 sequence is 12 residues long. The CDR3 DNA follows: TGTGCCAGCAGGGTCCAGGGTTACGAGCAGTACTTC. Translating gives CASRVQGYEQYF.

J is TRBJ1-4 and V is TRBV30; no reliable D call. The length of the CDR3 is 15 residues. V gave up 4 bases and J gave up 0 bases, with 12 bases separating them. Germline CDR1 GTSNPN, CDR2 SVGIG (reference sequence). In DNA form, the CDR3 reads TGTGCCTGGAATAAAAGGCCGACAACTAATGAAAAACTGTTTTTT. This sequence encodes CAWNKRPTTNEKLFF.

The V and J genes are TRBV6-5 and TRBJ1-1, with D possibly being TRBD1 (6 bases). Trimming cost V 0 bases and J 8 bases, with 13 bases left between them. Germline CDR1 and CDR2: MNHEY and SVGAGI. The CDR3 extends over 14 amino acids. The CDR3 nucleotides read TGTGCCAGCAGTTACTCGGGGGGGGGCCTCGAAGCTTTCTTT. As protein: CASSYSGGGLEAFF.

This clone was seen more than once but under ten times. The chain joins TRBV11-2 to TRBJ1-3; possibly TRBD1 for D (6 bases). Looked up from germline, CDR1 is SGHAT and CDR2 is FQNNGV. The CDR3 covers 15 residues. The V end was cut by 5 bases, the J end by 7 bases, with 18 bases between. CDR3 bases: TGTGCCAGCAGCCCTTACGGGCCCACAGGGAACACCATATATTTT. Its protein is CASSPYGPTGNTIYF.

The chain uses TRBV5-1 and TRBJ2-7; the D gene could be TRBD1 or TRBD2 (5 bases each). This CDR3 region has 17 residues. Trimming removed 0 bases at V and 3 bases at J, with 19 bases between. The V gene's germline CDR1 is SGHRS and CDR2 YFSETQ. CDR3 coding DNA: TGCGCCAGCAGCTTGGGGGGGACCAAGAATCTAAACTACGAGCAGTACTTC. This translates into CASSLGGTKNLNYEQYF.

The rearrangement joins TRBV19 to TRBJ1-1; D gene unclear. Germline CDR1 and CDR2: LNHDA and SQIVND (reference sequence). V lost 9 bases and J 1 base, leaving 12 bases between the germline ends. This CDR3 spans 13 amino acids. CDR3 nucleotide sequence: TGTGCCAGCAGTGGCGGTTGGAACACTGAAGCTTTCTTT. Its translation: CASSGGWNTEAFF. Variable domain in full (rest from reference TRBV19 and TRBJ1-1): DGGITQSPKYLFRKEGQNVTLSCEQNLNHDAMYWYRQDPGQGLRLIYYSQIVNDFQKGDIAEGYSVSREKKESFPLTVTSAQKNPTAFYLCASSGGWNTEAFFGQGTRLTVV.

This chain's CDR3 is CASRDGTVMNTEAFF. CDR3 nucleotides: TGCGCCAGCAGAGATGGGACAGTAATGAACACTGAAGCTTTCTTT. This chain connects TRBV5-1 to TRBJ1-1; TRBD1 matches at 7 bases. The junction had 7 bases not matched to a gene; V was cut back by 5 bases and J by 0 bases. The length of the CDR3 is 15 residues. Germline V gene data show CDR1 as SGHRS and CDR2 as YFSETQ.

A remark on this clone: This sample also contains other DNA sequences that code for the same CDR3. CDR3 protein: CASSDTGASTDTQYF. The CDR3 DNA sequence: TGTGCCAGCAGTGATACGGGAGCTAGCACAGATACGCAGTATTTT. The V and J genes are TRBV6-1 and TRBJ2-3, with a tentative D call TRBD2 (6 bases). V gave up 3 bases and J gave up 0 bases, with 10 bases separating them. Germline-derived CDR1 and CDR2 are MNHNS and SASEGT. The CDR3 extends over 15 amino acids.

This clone was detected a few times. The V gene is TRBV4-3, the J gene TRBJ2-1; TRBD1 agrees at 7 bases. Germline V gene sequence: CDR1 LGHNA, CDR2 YSLEER. The CDR3 has 17 residues. Trimming at V came to 2 bases and at J to 6 bases, leaving 13 bases not matched to a gene. The CDR3 reads CASSQPTGQANLNEQFF. CDR3 nucleotides: TGCGCCAGCAGCCAACCCACCGGACAGGCCAATCTCAATGAGCAGTTCTTC.

CDR3 sequence: CASSLEGAGELFF. CDR3 nucleotide sequence: TGTGCCAGCAGCTTGGAGGGTGCCGGGGAGCTGTTTTTT. The V gene is TRBV7-3, the J gene TRBJ2-2, with D possibly being TRBD2 (6 bases). The CDR3 loop spans 13 amino acids. Trimming left V 3 bases short and J 6 bases short, with 8 bases between. The germline gives CDR1 SGHTA, CDR2 FQGTGA.

The rearrangement links TRBV5-6 to TRBJ2-1; TRBD2 aligns across 9 bases. This CDR3 contains 15 residues. In germline, CDR1 is SGHDT, CDR2 YYEEEE. After removal of 0 bases from V and 7 bases from J, the junction contained 5 bases not matched to a gene. CDR3 DNA: TGTGCCAGCAGCTTGGCAGCGGGAGGACAGAATGAGCAGTTCTTC. It translates to CASSLAAGGQNEQFF.

The chain joins TRBV11-2 to TRBJ1-3; D gene ambiguous. Looked up from germline, CDR1 is SGHAT and CDR2 is FQNNGV. Trimming cost V 1 base and J 2 bases, with 9 bases left between them. The CDR3 runs to 15 residues. Written as DNA, the CDR3 is TGTGCCAGCAGCTTAGTGACCTCCCCTGGAAACACCATATATTTT. Translating gives CASSLVTSPGNTIYF.

V gene TRBV5-5 combines with J gene TRBJ2-1; 8 nucleotides align to TRBD2. Trimming at V came to 2 bases and at J to 1 base, leaving 2 bases not matched to a gene. Germline CDR1 and CDR2: SGHKS and YYEKEE (reference sequence). The CDR3 covers 15 residues. The CDR3 region is CASSLAGDSYNEQFF. CDR3 coding DNA: TGTGCCAGCAGCTTAGCGGGAGATTCCTACAATGAGCAGTTCTTC.

V is TRBV13 and J is TRBJ1-2; D remains ambiguous. V was cut by 8 bases and J by 3 bases, with 25 bases left in between. This CDR3 spans 17 amino acids. Looked up from germline, CDR1 is PRHDT and CDR2 is FYEKMQ (reference sequence). CDR3 in amino acids: CASYNPTGADTDYGYTF. The CDR3 coding sequence is TGTGCCAGCTACAACCCGACTGGAGCCGACACCGACTATGGCTACACCTTC.

V usage is TRBV6-6 and J usage is TRBJ1-2; 8 bases match TRBD1. Per germline, CDR1 MNHNY and CDR2 SVGAGI (reference sequence). V lost 2 bases and J lost 4; bases outside the gene matches: 6. The CDR3 contains 15 residues. CDR3 nucleotide sequence: TGTGCCAGCAGTTACCCCGGACAGGGTCGCTATGGCTACACCTTC. Amino acid sequence: CASSYPGQGRYGYTF.

The V call is TRBV6-5, the J call TRBJ2-7; D may be TRBD2 (6 bases). Germline CDR1 MNHEY, CDR2 SVGAGI. The CDR3 is 13 amino acids. Trimming shortened V by 7 bases and J by 7 bases, and 17 bases separated the two germline ends. In DNA form, the CDR3 reads TGTGCCAGCAAGGTAGCGGCCCCAGGGGAGCAGTACTTC. Its translation: CASKVAAPGEQYF.

This chain uses TRBV6-6 with TRBJ1-2; tentative D call: TRBD1 (5 bases). The CDR3 totals 12 residues. V gave up 8 bases and J gave up 8 bases, with 15 bases separating them. From germline, CDR1 is MNHNY and CDR2 SVGAGI (reference sequence). CDR3 in DNA: TGTGCCAGCGGTCCGAGGGGAGGCGGCTACACCTTC. It specifies CASGPRGGGYTF.

The chain links TRBV6-5 to TRBJ2-7; TRBD2 matches at 7 bases. V lost 2 bases, J lost 0 bases, and 4 bases stayed unmatched. This CDR3 region has 15 residues. CDR1 and CDR2 from the germline V gene are MNHEY and SVGAGI. DNA for the CDR3: TGTGCCAGCAGTTACCCTAGCGGAACCTCCTACGAGCAGTACTTC. This gives the protein CASSYPSGTSYEQYF.

This chain joins TRBV7-9 and TRBJ2-2, with 12 nucleotides matching TRBD2. Germline CDR1 SEHNR, CDR2 FQNEAQ (reference sequence). There are 14 residues in the CDR3. The V gene end was trimmed by 11 bases and the J gene end by 6 bases; junction bases not matched to a gene: 7. CDR3 protein: CAGRLAGASGELFF. CDR3 bases: TGTGCCGGGAGACTAGCGGGAGCATCCGGGGAGCTGTTTTTT.

This chain uses TRBV30 with TRBJ2-7, with D uncertain. There are 12 residues in the CDR3. Germline CDR1 GTSNPN, CDR2 SVGIG (reference sequence). V shed 3 bases and J shed 5 bases, with 11 bases lying between them. The CDR3 here is CAWSPPGHEQYF. For the CDR3, the DNA is TGTGCCTGGAGCCCCCCCGGCCACGAGCAGTACTTC.

The rearrangement uses TRBV7-2 and TRBJ2-1, with 13 bases fitting TRBD2. Trimming cost V 6 bases and J 4 bases; bases outside gene matches: 3. The CDR3 has 15 amino acids. CDR1 SGHTA and CDR2 FQGNSA come from the germline V gene. The CDR3 bases are TGTGCCAGCAGACTAGCGGGGGGGCGATACAATGAGCAGTTCTTC. Protein sequence: CASRLAGGRYNEQFF.

J is TRBJ2-1 and V is TRBV6-4, with 12 bases aligning to TRBD2. CDR1 and CDR2 (germline): MRHNA, SNTAGT. The J segment lost 7 bases and the V segment lost 0 bases, leaving 4 bases of the junction unmatched. The CDR3 totals 16 residues. CDR3 sequence: CASSDSRLAGVNEQFF. The CDR3 DNA follows: TGTGCCAGCAGTGACTCGAGACTAGCGGGAGTGAATGAGCAGTTCTTC.

The chain couples TRBV18 to TRBJ1-1, with TRBD1 matching over 8 bases. V gave up 6 bases and J gave up 2 bases; unmatched junction bases: 14. Germline V gives CDR1 KGHSH, CDR2 LQKENI. This CDR3 is built from 17 residues. For the CDR3, the DNA is TGTGCCAGCTCCCTCTCAGGGGGCGCAAGGAGTAACACTGAAGCTTTCTTT. The encoded protein is CASSLSGGARSNTEAFF.

The rearrangement uses TRBV28 and TRBJ2-3; 11 bases agree with TRBD2. The germline gives CDR1 MDHEN, CDR2 SYDVKM. The CDR3 runs to 19 residues. The V and J ends lost 6 bases and 0 bases, in that order; junction bases with no gene match: 14. The CDR3 DNA follows: TGTGCCAGCAGCCACCTAACCAGGACTAGCGGGCCTAGCACAGATACGCAGTATTTT. This gives the protein CASSHLTRTSGPSTDTQYF.

This chain links TRBV7-3 with TRBJ2-7; TRBD1 agrees at 10 bases. Germline V gene lookup returns CDR1 SGHTA and CDR2 FQGTGA. The V gene end was trimmed by 5 bases and the J gene end by 4 bases; junction bases not matched to a gene: 8. The CDR3 covers 15 residues. The CDR3 here is CASSLGTGALYEQYF. Written as DNA, the CDR3 is TGTGCCAGCAGCCTCGGGACAGGGGCGCTATACGAGCAGTACTTC.